The 27 T cell receptor beta chains below all came from one sample that was sequenced in a study of T cells in Graves' hyperthyroidism and ophthalmopathy. The source material, RNA transcripts, was used to amplify TCR beta CDR3 regions. The HTBI primer set drove a first-round RT-PCR of the TCR CDR3. One entry per CDR3 protein results from TCRdb running MiXCR on the multiplex PCR reads. The sample consists of hundreds of thousands of distinct CDR3 sequences, roughly 19% of them appearing once. The sequenced sample consisted of blood. The receptors stem from a woman in her late teens or twenties with Graves' hyperthyroidism.

This clonotype was recorded many times. The chain has TRBV28 and TRBJ1-1, with 7 bases matching TRBD1. Germline loops: CDR1 MDHEN, CDR2 SYDVKM. The CDR3 length is 14 residues. V shed 7 bases, J shed 6 bases, and the junction held 11 bases outside the gene matches. The CDR3 spells CASTTTGTASEAFF. Written as DNA, the CDR3 is TGTGCCAGCACCACTACCGGGACAGCGTCTGAAGCTTTCTTT.

This clonotype came up many times. The chain is built from TRBV2 and TRBJ2-7; 7 bases map to TRBD1. The J segment lost 2 bases and the V segment lost 6 bases, leaving 7 bases of the junction unmatched. This CDR3 is built from 14 residues. Germline CDR1 SNHLY, CDR2 FYNNEI. The CDR3 nucleotides are TGTGCCAGCAGCGGGACAGACAGCCCCTACGAGCAGTACTTC. Translation: CASSGTDSPYEQYF.

This clonotype was recorded many times. The chain recombines TRBV6-1 with TRBJ1-5; perhaps TRBD1 as D (5 bases). The CDR3 is 15 amino acids. Trimming took off 3 bases at V and 1 base at J, with 10 bases between the two ends. Germline V gives CDR1 MNHNS, CDR2 SASEGT. The CDR3 region has the DNA TGTGCCAGCAGTGATGGGGGTGGAAGCAATCAGCCCCAGCATTTT. Its protein product is CASSDGGGSNQPQHF.

This clonotype was recorded many times. This rearrangement joins TRBV12-5 to TRBJ2-7, with TRBD1 identical over 8 bases. The V segment lost 0 bases and the J segment 4 bases; nucleotides outside the gene matches: 8. Germline V lookup: CDR1 LGHNT, CDR2 FRNRAP. The CDR3 spans 16 residues. The CDR3 sequence is CASGLVPPGGIYEQYF. CDR3 DNA sequence: TGTGCTAGTGGTTTGGTACCTCCAGGGGGCATATACGAGCAGTACTTC. Full variable domain (missing parts from reference TRBV12-5 and TRBJ2-7): DARVTQTPRHKVTEMGQEVTMRCQPILGHNTVFWYRQTMMQGLELLAYFRNRAPLDDSGMPKDRFSAEMPDATLATLKIQPSEPRDSAVYFCASGLVPPGGIYEQYFGPGTRLTVT.

This clonotype was counted at least ten times. V usage is TRBV7-8 and J usage is TRBJ1-1, with TRBD1 matching 7 bases. CDR1 is SGHVS and CDR2 is FQNEAQ in the germline V gene. This CDR3 comprises 15 residues. With 1 base clipped from V and 2 bases from J, the junction kept 4 bases outside the gene matches. DNA for the CDR3: TGTGCCAGCAGCTTAGACAGGGGTTTAAACACTGAAGCTTTCTTT. The encoded protein is CASSLDRGLNTEAFF.

There are many counts of this clonotype. V usage is TRBV5-1 and J usage is TRBJ1-2, with D uncertain. Between the trimmed V and J ends, which lost 7 bases and 3 bases, there was a span of 13 bases. CDR1 is SGHRS, CDR2 YFSETQ, per germline. The CDR3 sequence is 13 residues long. CDR3 in DNA: TGCGCCAGCGGAACTCCAACTGACTATGGCTACACCTTC. It encodes CASGTPTDYGYTF.

This clonotype was seen many times. This chain links TRBV6-1 with TRBJ1-2, with 9 bases aligning to TRBD1. The CDR3 consists of 11 residues. The germline V gene has CDR1 MNHNS and CDR2 SASEGT. Trimming cost V 10 bases and J 6 bases; bases outside gene matches: 3. For the CDR3, the DNA is TGTGCCACCGGACAGGGGAATGGCTACACCTTC. This translates into CATGQGNGYTF.

This clonotype was observed a few times. V and J are TRBV5-4 and TRBJ2-1, with 12 bases that match TRBD2. The CDR3 has 15 amino acids. CDR1 and CDR2 from the germline V gene are SGHNT and YYREEE (reference sequence). The V and J ends lost 3 bases and 3 bases, in that order; junction bases with no gene match: 1. The CDR3 sequence is CASSSSGGGYNEQFF. As DNA, the CDR3 is TGTGCCAGCAGCTCTAGCGGGGGGGGCTACAATGAGCAGTTCTTC.

This clonotype was observed a few times. J is TRBJ2-2 and V is TRBV15; D is unresolved. Trimming stripped 5 bases from V and 5 bases from J, with 18 bases between. The CDR3 has 16 amino acids. The germline gives CDR1 LNHNV, CDR2 YYDKDF (reference sequence). The CDR3 region is CATSPRALGWTGELFF. For the CDR3, the DNA is TGTGCCACCAGCCCTAGGGCGTTGGGGTGGACCGGGGAGCTGTTTTTT.

This clonotype was counted between two and nine times. The chain joins TRBV7-9 to TRBJ1-5; 7 bases line up with TRBD1. Germline loops: CDR1 SEHNR, CDR2 FQNEAQ (reference sequence). V lost 5 bases and J lost 4; bases outside the gene matches: 2. This CDR3 has 13 residues. The CDR3 reads CASSVQGNQPQHF. The CDR3 nucleotides read TGTGCCAGCAGCGTACAGGGGAATCAGCCCCAGCATTTT.

This clonotype has at least ten counts. The chain joins TRBV6-5 to TRBJ2-7; 7 bases are shared with TRBD2. The V segment lost 3 bases and the J segment 1 base; nucleotides outside the gene matches: 3. The germline V gene encodes CDR1 MNHEY and CDR2 SVGAGI. The CDR3 is made up of 14 amino acids. The CDR3 sequence is CASSYSGLSYEQYF. The CDR3 region has the DNA TGTGCCAGCAGTTATTCGGGACTATCCTACGAGCAGTACTTC.

For this clonotype: A much more abundant neighbour one base away suggests this may be a read error. This chain links TRBV3-1 with TRBJ2-5, with 7 bases matching TRBD2. CDR3 length equals 14 residues. CDR1 is LGHDT, CDR2 YNNKEL, per germline (reference sequence). The CDR3 here is CASSLSGGKETEYF. CDR3 in DNA: TGTGCCAGCAGCCTTTCCGGGGGGAAAGAGACCGAGTACTTC.

This clonotype was recorded at least ten times. At one end the junction does not follow the germline gene, possibly because of a read error. The chain combines TRBV6-5 with TRBJ2-7; D is tentatively TRBD1 or TRBD2 (5 bases each). Looked up from germline, CDR1 is MNHEY and CDR2 is SVGAGI. This CDR3 region has 13 residues. The CDR3: CASSYGTNYEQYF. CDR3 nucleotide sequence: TGCGCCAGCAGTTACGGGACGAATTACGAGCAGTACTTC.

Note on this clonotype: The junction does not match germline at one end; this may be a read error. The V gene is TRBV6-5, the J gene TRBJ2-5; TRBD2 aligns across 12 bases. Germline CDR1 reads MNHEY; CDR2 reads SVGAGI. This CDR3 is 17 amino acids long. The CDR3 protein is CAGSSRRLAGVGETQYF. For the CDR3, the DNA is TGTGCCGGCAGTTCCCGAAGACTAGCGGGGGTGGGTGAGACCCAGTACTTC.

This clonotype turned up a few times. The chain employs TRBV18 and TRBJ1-5; 9 nucleotides agree with TRBD1. The CDR3 consists of 17 residues. The J segment lost 2 bases and the V segment lost 4 bases, leaving 9 bases of the junction unmatched. The germline V gene encodes CDR1 KGHSH and CDR2 LQKENI. CDR3 sequence (DNA): TGTGCCAGCTCACTCCAACCGGGACAGGGAGGCAATCAGCCCCAGCATTTT. The encoded protein is CASSLQPGQGGNQPQHF.

The V and J genes are TRBV6-1 and TRBJ1-1, with D possibly TRBD1 on 6 matching bases. Germline CDR1 and CDR2: MNHNS and SASEGT. This CDR3 has 15 amino acids. Trimming removed 6 bases at V and 4 bases at J, with 18 bases between. Here the CDR3 reads CASSPQWGPSTEAFF. Written as DNA, the CDR3 is TGTGCCAGCAGCCCCCAGTGGGGGCCCTCCACTGAAGCTTTCTTT.

This clonotype was detected ten times or more. This sequence joins TRBV6-4 and TRBJ2-7; possible D gene TRBD1, 5 bases. The germline V and J ends were trimmed by 6 bases and 3 bases, with 27 bases remaining between them. The germline CDR1 and CDR2 sequences are MRHNA and SNTAGT. The CDR3 spans 18 residues. CDR3 sequence: CASSRLPIRVNPDYEQYF. The CDR3 nucleotides read TGTGCCAGCAGCAGACTTCCGATCAGGGTTAACCCCGACTACGAGCAGTACTTC.

The sample holds many counts of this clonotype. The rearrangement joins TRBV27 to TRBJ1-2; weak D call: TRBD1 (5 bases). V was pared by 7 bases and J by 8 bases, with 20 bases between. Germline V lookup: CDR1 MNHEY, CDR2 SMNVEV (reference sequence). The CDR3 is 14 residues long. This CDR3 is CASTPRWPEGGYTF. The CDR3 DNA follows: TGTGCCAGCACCCCCCGTTGGCCCGAGGGGGGCTACACCTTC.

This clonotype was recorded many times. V usage is TRBV6-1 and J usage is TRBJ2-7; D is unclear. Trimming left V 7 bases short and J 5 bases short, with 9 bases between. Germline-derived CDR1 and CDR2 are MNHNS and SASEGT. CDR3 size: 11 residues. The CDR3 nucleotides read TGTGCCAGCAAACTCCGGAACGAGCAGTACTTC. This encodes CASKLRNEQYF.

This clonotype was detected many times. The chain couples TRBV28 to TRBJ1-1; D gene unclear. The CDR3 has 12 residues. CDR1 MDHEN and CDR2 SYDVKM come from the germline V gene. V shed 3 bases and J shed 7 bases, with 9 bases lying between them. CDR3 coding DNA: TGTGCCAGCAGTTTGATGACTGGTGAAGCTTTCTTT. As protein: CASSLMTGEAFF.

This clonotype showed up many times. The chain employs TRBV2 and TRBJ1-2, with TRBD1 matching 8 bases. This CDR3 contains 15 residues. The germline CDR1 and CDR2 sequences are SNHLY and FYNNEI. V was clipped by 6 bases and J by 0 bases; unmatched bases: 6. CDR3 bases: TGTGCCAGCAGGGAAAGACAGGGGCCTAACTATGGCTACACCTTC. Residues: CASRERQGPNYGYTF.

This clonotype was counted at least ten times. The rearrangement uses TRBV2 and TRBJ2-4; 16 bases agree with TRBD2. This CDR3 is 16 amino acids long. Germline V gene sequence: CDR1 SNHLY, CDR2 FYNNEI. After removal of 6 bases from V and 9 bases from J, the junction contained 8 bases not matched to a gene. The CDR3 DNA follows: TGTGCCAGCAGCGGGACTAGCGGGGGGGCCTTCGGCATTCAGTACTTC. Amino acid sequence: CASSGTSGGAFGIQYF.

This clonotype has at least ten counts. The rearrangement joins TRBV27 to TRBJ1-5, with a possible D match to TRBD1 (5 bases). Looked up from germline, CDR1 is MNHEY and CDR2 is SMNVEV (reference sequence). The CDR3 totals 12 residues. The germline V and J ends were trimmed by 5 bases and 7 bases, with 9 bases remaining between them. CDR3 region: CASSDWDQPQHF. The CDR3 nucleotides read TGTGCCAGCAGTGATTGGGACCAGCCCCAGCATTTT.

At least ten counts were recorded for this clonotype. The CDR3, as DNA: TGCAGTGCTAGAGAGTTAGTACTAAACTATGGCTACACCTTC. This encodes CSARELVLNYGYTF. This sequence joins TRBV20-1 and TRBJ1-2; unclear D gene. Germline V lookup: CDR1 DFQATT, CDR2 SNEGSKA (reference sequence). CDR3 length equals 14 residues. Trimming took off 0 bases at V and 2 bases at J, with 10 bases between the two ends.

This clonotype was counted many times. The chain couples TRBV4-1 to TRBJ1-5, with 8 bases aligning to TRBD1. The germline CDR1 and CDR2 sequences are MGHRA and YSYEKL. This CDR3 region has 16 residues. Trimming took 4 bases from V and 0 from J; bases not matched to a gene: 5. The CDR3: CASSPGTGGSNQPQHF. CDR3 nucleotides: TGCGCCAGCAGCCCCGGGACAGGTGGTAGCAATCAGCCCCAGCATTTT.

This clonotype came up many times. This chain joins TRBV6-5 and TRBJ2-7; 7 bases are a match to TRBD1. The CDR3 sequence is 15 residues long. With 6 bases clipped from V and 4 bases from J, the junction kept 12 bases outside the gene matches. The germline gives CDR1 MNHEY, CDR2 SVGAGI. The CDR3 coding sequence is TGTGCCAGCAGGCGACAGGACAGGAATTATTACGAGCAGTACTTC. Its translation: CASRRQDRNYYEQYF.

This clonotype was seen repeatedly, ten times or more. The CDR3 loop is CSARGRDWVTEAFF. The CDR3 DNA reads as TGCAGTGCCAGGGGGCGGGACTGGGTCACTGAAGCTTTCTTT. The chain has TRBV20-1 and TRBJ1-1; 8 bases are shared with TRBD1. Germline values: CDR1 DFQATT, CDR2 SNEGSKA (reference sequence). Trimming cost V 6 bases and J 4 bases; bases outside gene matches: 10. This CDR3 contains 14 residues.